Presented here are 27 T cell receptor beta chains from one specimen sequenced in a study of T cells after posttransplantation cyclophosphamide. This table comes from immunoSEQ multiplex PCR, and its TCRdb copy is limited to in-frame clones, with some not included. The repertoire includes about 32,000 clones, about 90% of them detected once, and around 14% sits in the top ten. The sequenced sample consisted of PBMCs. These receptor sequences come from a middle-aged woman with a blood cancer, CMV-positive, and with a related stem cell donor.

The chain recombines TRBV2 with TRBJ2-7; D is unclear. Germline V CDR1 and CDR2: SNHLY, FYNNEI. CDR3 length equals 13 residues. Trimming shortened V by 8 bases and J by 2 bases, and 13 bases separated the two germline ends. The CDR3 spells CASLTTSTYEQYF. Written as DNA, the CDR3 is TGTGCCAGCTTAACCACCTCTACCTACGAGCAGTACTTC.

The genes are TRBV9 and TRBJ1-2, with 7 bases that match TRBD1. CDR3 size: 15 residues. V lost 0 bases and J lost 4; bases outside the gene matches: 6. Germline CDR1 reads SGDLS; CDR2 reads YYNGEE. The CDR3 nucleotides read TGTGCCAGCAGCGTAGACCCGGACAGGAGCTATGGCTACACCTTC. Its protein is CASSVDPDRSYGYTF.

This clone was recorded only once. This chain connects TRBV4-1 to TRBJ2-3; 7 positions match TRBD1. V lost 4 bases and J lost 4; bases outside the gene matches: 8. The CDR3 is 15 amino acids. Germline values: CDR1 MGHRA, CDR2 YSYEKL. CDR3 nucleotide sequence: TGCGCCAGCAGCCTTTATGAGGGGGCCGCAGATACGCAGTATTTT. This codes for CASSLYEGAADTQYF.

The chain recombines TRBV6-6 with TRBJ2-7, with D unresolved. The germline V gene encodes CDR1 MNHNY and CDR2 SVGAGI (reference sequence). Trimming took 2 bases from V and 3 from J, leaving 5 bases between them. The CDR3 covers 12 residues. This CDR3 reads CASSYGIYEQYF. The CDR3 DNA follows: TGTGCCAGCAGTTACGGCATCTACGAGCAGTACTTC.

This rearrangement joins TRBV6-6 to TRBJ1-5; TRBD1 might be the D (5 bases). The germline V and J ends were trimmed by 5 bases and 11 bases, with 13 bases remaining between them. Germline V CDR1 and CDR2: MNHNY, SVGAGI (reference sequence). This CDR3 comprises 12 residues. Written as DNA, the CDR3 is TGTGCCAGCAGTCTTCAGGGCTTGACCCAGCATTTT. Its protein is CASSLQGLTQHF.

This clone was picked up one time. The V call is TRBV11-3, the J call TRBJ2-1; 12 nucleotides line up with TRBD1. The CDR3 sequence is 15 residues long. J gave up 7 bases and V 5 bases, and 6 bases lay outside the gene matches. Germline CDR1 is SGHNT and CDR2 is YENEEA. This CDR3 reads CASSTGDRGRNEQFF. CDR3 nucleotide sequence: TGTGCCAGCAGCACCGGGGACAGGGGGCGGAATGAGCAGTTCTTC.

V gene TRBV19 combines with J gene TRBJ1-2; D may be TRBD1 (5 bases). The CDR3 is 13 amino acids. Trimming took off 11 bases at V and 2 bases at J, with 15 bases between the two ends. Germline V gene sequence: CDR1 LNHDA, CDR2 SQIVND (reference sequence). DNA for the CDR3: TGTGCCTCCCGAGGAGGGGCAAACTATGGCTACACCTTC. This translates into CASRGGANYGYTF. Combining the CDR3 with reference TRBV19 and TRBJ1-2 gives the whole variable domain DGGITQSPKYLFRKEGQNVTLSCEQNLNHDAMYWYRQDPGQGLRLIYYSQIVNDFQKGDIAEGYSVSREKKESFPLTVTSAQKNPTAFYLCASRGGANYGYTFGSGTRLTVV.

The gene calls are TRBV7-9 and TRBJ2-5; 8 nucleotides align to TRBD1. The DNA end is more similar to TRBJ2-7, so the J call may be wrong. The CDR3 has 16 residues. Germline CDR1 reads SEHNR; CDR2 reads FQNEAQ (reference sequence). The CDR3 DNA reads TGTGCCAGCAGCTTAGACACAGCGACAGGGGCCTACGAGCAGTACTTC. Translation gives CASSLDTATGAYEQYF.

The V call is TRBV9, the J call TRBJ2-7; 8 bases agree with TRBD1. CDR3 length: 16 residues. Germline CDR1 SGDLS, CDR2 YYNGEE. Trimming removed 4 bases from V and 3 bases from J; junction bases left unmatched: 12. CDR3 sequence reads: CASSFQLTGDCYEQYF. The DNA of the CDR3 is TGTGCCAGCAGCTTCCAGCTGACAGGGGACTGCTACGAGCAGTACTTC.

This clone has only one observation. The chain couples TRBV25-1 to TRBJ2-5, with 10 positions matching TRBD1. The CDR3 has 15 residues. The germline gives CDR1 MGHDK, CDR2 SYGVNS. The V and J ends lost 1 base and 3 bases, in that order; junction bases with no gene match: 2. The CDR3 protein is CASSEWDRGKETQYF. CDR3 bases: TGTGCCAGCAGTGAATGGGACAGGGGTAAAGAGACCCAGTACTTC.

The rearrangement joins TRBV11-2 to TRBJ1-3; a possible D gene is TRBD1 (5 bases). Trimming stripped 7 bases from V and 0 bases from J, with 22 bases between. This CDR3 comprises 18 residues. CDR1 SGHAT and CDR2 FQNNGV come from the germline V gene. For the CDR3, the DNA is TGTGCCAGCACCCTACTGACGGCGGGGCCGAGCTCTGGAAACACCATATATTTT. Amino acid sequence: CASTLLTAGPSSGNTIYF.

The chain couples TRBV2 to TRBJ2-2, with 8 bases aligning to TRBD1. The V and J ends lost 8 bases and 5 bases, in that order; junction bases with no gene match: 7. The CDR3 contains 14 residues. CDR1 SNHLY and CDR2 FYNNEI come from the germline V gene. The CDR3 region is CASAGQAYTGELFF. The CDR3 DNA sequence: TGTGCCAGCGCGGGACAGGCATATACCGGGGAGCTGTTTTTT. The whole variable domain, filled in from reference TRBV2 and TRBJ2-2, reads EPEVTQTPSHQVTQMGQEVILRCVPISNHLYFYWYRQILGQKVEFLVSFYNNEISEKSEIFDDQFSVERPDGSNFTLKIRSTKLEDSAMYFCASAGQAYTGELFFGEGSRLTVL.

The count of this clone is one. V usage is TRBV5-8 and J usage is TRBJ1-2; D is unresolved. Germline assignment: CDR1 SGHTS and CDR2 YDEGEE. V was clipped by 2 bases and J by 5 bases, with 16 bases between them. The CDR3 runs 15 residues. CDR3 in DNA: TGTGCCAGCAGCTTACTCATCCAGGCCGTGTATGGCTACACCTTC. Translated: CASSLLIQAVYGYTF.

V and J are TRBV9 and TRBJ2-1; 7 nucleotides agree with TRBD2. The CDR3 sequence is 15 residues long. The junction had 4 bases not matched to a gene; V was cut back by 3 bases and J by 1 base. The germline V gene has CDR1 SGDLS and CDR2 YYNGEE. The CDR3 sequence is CASSDDGGSYNEQFF. The CDR3, as DNA: TGTGCCAGCAGCGATGACGGGGGGTCCTACAATGAGCAGTTCTTC.

This chain connects TRBV28 to TRBJ2-7; D possibly corresponds to TRBD1 (6 bases). V lost 10 bases to trimming and J lost 3 bases, with 13 bases between them. Germline CDR1 reads MDHEN; CDR2 reads SYDVKM. The length of the CDR3 is 12 residues. CDR3: CAIRDTSYEQYF. The CDR3 nucleotides read TGTGCCATCCGGGACACCAGCTACGAGCAGTACTTC.

CDR3 residues: CASSLWGQNTEAFF. The CDR3 DNA follows: TGTGCCAGCAGCTTATGGGGACAGAACACTGAAGCTTTCTTT. The V gene is TRBV7-3, the J gene TRBJ1-1, with a weak D call TRBD1 (6 bases). The V end was cut by 2 bases, the J end by 1 base, with 8 bases between. The CDR3 covers 14 residues. CDR1 and CDR2 from the germline V gene are SGHTA and FQGTGA.

The rearrangement uses TRBV27 and TRBJ2-3, with TRBD2 identical over 7 bases. Trimming cost V 3 bases and J 4 bases; bases outside gene matches: 10. The V gene's germline CDR1 is MNHEY and CDR2 SMNVEV (reference sequence). This CDR3 contains 16 residues. CDR3 DNA sequence: TGTGCCAGCAGTTTCGCTCGACGGGAGGAGCCAGATACGCAGTATTTT. Translating gives CASSFARREEPDTQYF.

The chain has TRBV4-1 and TRBJ2-1; a weak D match, TRBD2 (7 bases). Trimming took 0 bases from V and 13 from J, leaving 22 bases between them. Germline V CDR1 and CDR2: MGHRA, YSYEKL. The CDR3 totals 16 residues. In DNA, the CDR3 is TGCGCCAGCAGCCAAGATAATCGCGGGGGCCACATACGACAGTTCTTC. Protein product: CASSQDNRGGHIRQFF.

The chain uses TRBV6-6 and TRBJ1-1; 7 bases align to TRBD1. V was pared by 0 bases and J by 10 bases, with 5 bases of the junction left unmatched. CDR1 and CDR2 from the germline V gene are MNHNY and SVGAGI (reference sequence). CDR3 length: 13 amino acids. CDR3 DNA sequence: TGTGCCAGCAGTTACTCATCCCCAGGGGGAGCTTTCTTT. It translates to CASSYSSPGGAFF.

V is TRBV21-1 and J is TRBJ1-5; the listed D gene, TRBD1, was not tested against the DNA. TRBV21-1 is a recognized pseudogene. This CDR3 comprises 19 residues. CDR3 sequence reads: CASSWGCGQGQNSNQPQHF. The CDR3 bases are TGTGCCAGCAGCTGGGGATGTGGACAGGGGCAGAATAGCAATCAGCCCCAGCATTTT.

The gene calls are TRBV7-3 and TRBJ2-1; weak D call: TRBD1 (6 bases). V lost 8 bases and J 7 bases, leaving 12 bases between the germline ends. Germline V CDR1 and CDR2: SGHTA, FQGTGA. This CDR3 contains 12 residues. CDR3 in DNA: TGTGCCAGCGGCACAGGGCCGAATGAGCAGTTCTTC. As protein: CASGTGPNEQFF.

The V and J genes are TRBV5-4 and TRBJ2-3; 10 bases match TRBD2. CDR1 and CDR2 from the germline V gene are SGHNT and YYREEE (reference sequence). The V segment lost 2 bases and the J segment 2 bases; nucleotides outside the gene matches: 5. The CDR3 loop spans 16 amino acids. CDR3 nucleotide sequence: TGTGCCAGCAGCTTTCAGAGCGGGGGGGACACAGATACGCAGTATTTT. Translated: CASSFQSGGDTDTQYF.

V and J are TRBV6-5 and TRBJ2-2, with no clear D. The CDR3 is made up of 13 amino acids. V lost 7 bases and J 1 base, leaving 7 bases between the germline ends. From germline, CDR1 is MNHEY and CDR2 SVGAGI. CDR3 bases: TGTGCCAGCACGAGCTGGAACACCGGGGAGCTGTTTTTT. This translates into CASTSWNTGELFF.

The chain combines TRBV5-1 with TRBJ2-4, with a possible D match to TRBD1 (5 bases). CDR1 and CDR2 from the germline V gene are SGHRS and YFSETQ. With 0 bases removed from V and 2 bases from J, the gap between germline ends came to 6 bases. The CDR3 covers 14 residues. The CDR3 bases are TGCGCCAGCAGCTTGGGGGGCACCAAAAACATTCAGTACTTC. Amino acids: CASSLGGTKNIQYF.

This rearrangement joins TRBV5-4 to TRBJ1-6, with D perhaps TRBD1 (5 bases). V gave up 1 base and J gave up 10 bases, with 9 bases separating them. The CDR3 length is 13 residues. Germline-derived CDR1 and CDR2 are SGHNT and YYREEE (reference sequence). The CDR3: CASSLTGVSPLHF. DNA for the CDR3: TGTGCCAGCAGCTTGACGGGGGTATCACCCCTCCACTTT. The whole variable domain, remainder taken from reference TRBV5-4 and TRBJ1-6, is ETGVTQSPTHLIKTRGQQVTLRCSSQSGHNTVSWYQQALGQGPQFIFQYYREEENGRGNFPPRFSGLQFPNYSSELNVNALELDDSALYLCASSLTGVSPLHFGNGTRLTVT.

The chain carries TRBV11-2 and TRBJ2-7, with a weak D call TRBD1 (6 bases). V dropped 6 bases and J dropped 1 base, with 10 bases sitting between them. The CDR3 extends over 13 amino acids. The germline V gene encodes CDR1 SGHAT and CDR2 FQNNGV. The chain's CDR3 is CASRRQGSYEQYF. CDR3 nucleotide sequence: TGTGCCAGCAGGCGCCAGGGGTCCTACGAGCAGTACTTC.

The chain is built from TRBV6-1 and TRBJ1-2; D is possibly TRBD1 (6 bases). Germline lookup yields CDR1 MNHNS and CDR2 SASEGT. Trimming cost V 7 bases and J 5 bases, with 8 bases left between them. The CDR3 covers 11 residues. Written as DNA, the CDR3 is TGTGCCAGCACCAGGGGATATGGCTACACCTTC. The encoded protein is CASTRGYGYTF.